This T cell receptor beta chain was sequenced for a study of cytomegalovirus exposure and HLA in healthy donors. Findings and limits, study-wide: It was reported in a later analysis that an Asian-associated ancestry cluster showed fewer N-insertions than the approximately 670-donor mean. Roughly uniform sequencing depth across donors was assumed, possibly incorrectly.

Comment on this clone: Its antigen is currently unknown.

The PCR was carried out with 60 Vbeta primers and 13 Jbeta primers. The assay was immunoSEQ multiplex PCR, and TCRdb's table has in-frame clones only and misses some. The sample spans approximately 72,000 clones; the ten largest clones claim roughly 4.7%. Sequenced: PBMCs. This receptor was identified in a woman in her forties in good health and CMV-seropositive.

CDR3 in DNA: TGTGCCAGCAGTGAATGGGGGGGGAATCAGCCCCAGCATTTT. Protein sequence: CASSEWGGNQPQHF. V usage is TRBV25-1 and J usage is TRBJ1-5, with a possible D match to TRBD1 (5 bases). V lost 1 base and J 4 bases, leaving 8 bases between the germline ends. CDR1 and CDR2 from the germline V gene are MGHDK and SYGVNS. The CDR3 loop spans 14 amino acids.